This T cell receptor (beta chain) was captured by sequencing in a study of T cell responses to AZD1222 COVID-19 vaccine. Looked up from germline, CDR1 is SGHKS and CDR2 is YYEKEE (reference sequence). The CDR3 has 19 residues. Trimming removed 3 bases from V and 5 bases from J, with 27 bases in between. Details on this clone: Its antigen is not identified.

Whole-study results and caveats: Among vaccine-associated CD4 TCRs, coverage spanned spike, with dominance at 160-218 and 743-854. Seropositive AZD1222 recipients at baseline numbered only 6 or 7. Clonal diversity may have been underestimated, and the donors were mostly white British, with more females than males.

Assay: immunoSEQ multiplex PCR; the TCRdb copy retains only in-frame clones and omits some. Found here are tens of thousands of clones, approximately 90% of them singletons; the top ten hold over 20%. This chain links TRBV5-5 with TRBJ1-5; possible D gene TRBD1, 5 bases. The input for sequencing was peripheral blood, taken on day 0 of AZD1222 vaccination. The clonotype originates from an adult in good health. The CDR3 sequence: CASSSSGVWEGRDDQPQHF. The CDR3 coding sequence is TGTGCCAGCAGCTCGTCGGGTGTCTGGGAGGGACGAGACGATCAGCCCCAGCATTTT.